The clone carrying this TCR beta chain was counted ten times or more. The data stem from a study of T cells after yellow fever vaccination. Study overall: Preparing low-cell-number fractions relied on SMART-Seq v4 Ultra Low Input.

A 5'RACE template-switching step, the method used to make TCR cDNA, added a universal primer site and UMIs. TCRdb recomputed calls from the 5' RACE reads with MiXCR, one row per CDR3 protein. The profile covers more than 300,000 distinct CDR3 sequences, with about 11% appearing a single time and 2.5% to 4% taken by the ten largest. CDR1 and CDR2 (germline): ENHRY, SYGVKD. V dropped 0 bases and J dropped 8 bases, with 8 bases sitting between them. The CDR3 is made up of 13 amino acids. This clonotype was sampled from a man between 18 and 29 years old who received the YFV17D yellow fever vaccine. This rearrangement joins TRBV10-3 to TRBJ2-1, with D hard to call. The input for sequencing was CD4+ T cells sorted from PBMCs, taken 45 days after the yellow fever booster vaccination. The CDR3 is CAISESRSHEQFF. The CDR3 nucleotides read TGTGCCATCAGTGAGTCGAGGTCCCATGAGCAGTTCTTC.